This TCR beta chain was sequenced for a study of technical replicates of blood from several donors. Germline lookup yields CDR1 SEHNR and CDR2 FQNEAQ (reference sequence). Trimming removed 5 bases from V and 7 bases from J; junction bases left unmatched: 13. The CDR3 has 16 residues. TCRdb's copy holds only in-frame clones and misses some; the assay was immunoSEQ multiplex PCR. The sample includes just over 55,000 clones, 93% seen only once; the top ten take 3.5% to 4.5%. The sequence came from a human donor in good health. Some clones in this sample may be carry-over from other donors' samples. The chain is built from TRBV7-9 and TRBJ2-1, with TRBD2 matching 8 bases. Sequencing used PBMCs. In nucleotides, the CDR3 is TGTGCCAGCAGCCCCCGGGGGAGAAGCGGGAGTAATGAGCAGTTCTTC. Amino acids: CASSPRGRSGSNEQFF.